Listed below are T cell receptor beta chains from one sample, sequenced in a study of blood T cell repertoires in COVID-19. Repertoires were generated with immunoSEQ multiplex PCR, while TCRdb's copy carries only in-frame clones and drops some. The table records about 150,000 clones, about 80% of them present only once. Sequencing used peripheral blood. These receptors were collected from a man in his sixties with acute or convalescent COVID-19. CDR3s include the opening cysteine and the closing phenylalanine or tryptophan. A D gene is named only where the DNA matches it firmly. Some rows have no size entry. The others give once, few or many, or a class for an expanded clone.

V,J,D,size,CDR3,DNA
TRBV9,TRBJ1-5,NA,NA,CASSVAPGDQPQHF,TGTGCCAGCAGCGTAGCTCCGGGTGATCAGCCCCAGCATTTT
TRBV6-5,TRBJ1-1,NA,few,CASRRSEEWTEAFF,TGTGCCAGCCGTAGGTCGGAGGAATGGACTGAAGCTTTCTTT
TRBV3-1/TRBV3-2,TRBJ1-2,TRBD1,NA,CASSNRGSYGYTF,TGTGCCAGCAGCAACAGGGGCAGCTATGGCTACACCTTC
TRBV27,TRBJ1-5,TRBD1,NA,CASSPRTGYRPQHF,TGTGCCAGCAGTCCCCGGACAGGGTATCGGCCCCAGCATTTT
TRBV10-2,TRBJ2-7,NA,NA,CASSEFSTSSYEQYF,TGCGCCAGCAGTGAGTTTTCAACTAGCAGCTACGAGCAGTACTTC
TRBV11-2,TRBJ1-1,NA,NA,CASSLVGGSVNTEAFF,TGTGCCAGCAGCTTAGTGGGGGGGTCGGTGAACACTGAAGCTTTCTTT
TRBV7-3,TRBJ2-7,NA,NA,CASSFGQGSYEQYF,TGTGCCAGCAGCTTCGGGCAGGGAAGCTACGAGCAGTACTTC
TRBV14,TRBJ1-1,TRBD1,NA,CASSPETGLSEAFF,TGTGCCAGCAGCCCCGAGACAGGGCTCTCTGAAGCTTTCTTT
TRBV29-1,TRBJ2-2,TRBD1,NA,CSVEVLPGGLFF,TGCAGCGTTGAAGTCTTACCAGGGGGGCTGTTTTTT
TRBV29-1,TRBJ2-5,NA,NA,CSVGTYQETQYF,TGCAGCGTCGGGACTTACCAAGAGACCCAGTACTTC
TRBV6-1,TRBJ2-3,TRBD2,NA,CASSDLAGLTQYF,TGTGCCAGCAGTGATCTAGCGGGGCTGACGCAGTATTTT
TRBV3-1/TRBV3-2,TRBJ1-1,TRBD1,NA,CASSQRTGTMNTEAFF,TGTGCCAGCAGCCAGCGGACAGGGACCATGAACACTGAAGCTTTCTTT
TRBV27,TRBJ1-1,NA,few,CATFSGAGNTEAFF,TGTGCCACCTTCAGCGGGGCAGGGAACACTGAAGCTTTCTTT
TRBV12-5,TRBJ2-7,TRBD2,NA,CASGSSGHYEQYF,TGTGCTAGTGGTTCTAGCGGACACTACGAGCAGTACTTC
TRBV5-6,TRBJ2-2,NA,NA,CASSGRLGELFF,TGTGCCAGCAGCGGGAGGCTGGGGGAGCTGTTTTTT
TRBV5-4,TRBJ1-2,NA,NA,CASSQQQRVYGYTF,TGTGCCAGCAGCCAACAACAACGGGTCTATGGCTACACCTTC
TRBV3-1/TRBV3-2,TRBJ1-2,NA,NA,CASSPTRARGGYTF,TGTGCCAGCAGCCCCACAAGGGCTCGGGGTGGCTACACCTTC
TRBV19,TRBJ2-7,TRBD2,few,CASSIKGGRGNEQYF,TGTGCCAGTAGTATTAAAGGCGGGAGGGGCAACGAGCAGTACTTC
TRBV6-2/TRBV6-3,TRBJ1-2,TRBD1,NA,CASSPGQGASGYGYTF,TGTGCCAGCAGTCCGGGACAGGGGGCGTCGGGCTATGGCTACACCTTC
TRBV7-2,TRBJ2-3,TRBD2,few,CASSRGTGGPDTQYF,TGTGCCAGCAGCCGTGGCACGGGAGGGCCGGATACGCAGTATTTT
TRBV5-1,TRBJ2-7,NA,few,CASSDGGDYEQYF,TGCGCCAGCAGTGACGGAGGGGACTACGAGCAGTACTTC
TRBV19,TRBJ2-7,TRBD2,NA,CASSSYRKAGNYEQYF,TGTGCCAGTAGTTCTTACAGGAAAGCGGGAAACTACGAGCAGTACTTC
TRBV5-8,TRBJ2-7,TRBD2,NA,CASSRTSGGPSSYEQYF,TGTGCCAGCAGCCGAACTAGCGGGGGTCCCTCCTCCTACGAGCAGTACTTC
TRBV18,TRBJ2-7,NA,NA,CASSPWNRDYEQYF,TGTGCCAGCTCACCATGGAACAGGGACTACGAGCAGTACTTC